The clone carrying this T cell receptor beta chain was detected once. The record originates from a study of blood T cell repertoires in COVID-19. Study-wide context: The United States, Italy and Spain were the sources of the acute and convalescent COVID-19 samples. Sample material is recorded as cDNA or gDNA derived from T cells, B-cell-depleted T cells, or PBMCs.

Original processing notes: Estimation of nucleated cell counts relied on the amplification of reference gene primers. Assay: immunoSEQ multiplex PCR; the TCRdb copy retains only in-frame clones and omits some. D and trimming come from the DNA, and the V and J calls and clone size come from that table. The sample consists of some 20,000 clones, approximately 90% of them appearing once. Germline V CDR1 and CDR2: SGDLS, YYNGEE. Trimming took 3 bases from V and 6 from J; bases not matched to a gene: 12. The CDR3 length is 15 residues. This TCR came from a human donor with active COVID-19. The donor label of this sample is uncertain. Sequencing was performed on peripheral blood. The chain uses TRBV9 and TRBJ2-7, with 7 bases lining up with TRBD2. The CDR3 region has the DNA TGTGCCAGCAGCGCTCTAGCGGACCCAAGGGGCGAGCAGTACTTC. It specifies CASSALADPRGEQYF.